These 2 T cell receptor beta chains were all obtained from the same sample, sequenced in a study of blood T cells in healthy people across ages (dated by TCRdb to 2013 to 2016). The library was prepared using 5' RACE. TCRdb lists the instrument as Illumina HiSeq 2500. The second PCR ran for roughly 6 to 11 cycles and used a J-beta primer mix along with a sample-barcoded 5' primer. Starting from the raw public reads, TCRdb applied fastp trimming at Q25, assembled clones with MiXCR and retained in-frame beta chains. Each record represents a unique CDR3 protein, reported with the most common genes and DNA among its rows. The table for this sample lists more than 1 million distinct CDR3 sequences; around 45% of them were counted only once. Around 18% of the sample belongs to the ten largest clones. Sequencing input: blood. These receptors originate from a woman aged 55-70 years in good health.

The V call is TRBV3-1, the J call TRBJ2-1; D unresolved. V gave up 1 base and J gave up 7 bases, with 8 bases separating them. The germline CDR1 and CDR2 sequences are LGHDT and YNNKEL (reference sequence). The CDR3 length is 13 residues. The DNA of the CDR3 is TGTGCCAGCAGCCAAGCCGTCTGGAATGAGCAGTTCTTC. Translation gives CASSQAVWNEQFF.

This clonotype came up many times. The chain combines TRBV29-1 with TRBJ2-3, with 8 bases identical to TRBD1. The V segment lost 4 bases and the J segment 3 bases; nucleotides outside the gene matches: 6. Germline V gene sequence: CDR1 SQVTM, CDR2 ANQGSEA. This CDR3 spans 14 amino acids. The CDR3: CSVVPGGRTDTQYF. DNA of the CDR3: TGCAGCGTTGTTCCAGGGGGCAGGACAGATACGCAGTATTTT.